What follows is one TCR beta chain and its context. Per germline, CDR1 MDHEN and CDR2 SYDVKM. V was trimmed by 5 bases and J by 4 bases, leaving 14 bases between them. CDR3 size: 14 residues. The method was immunoSEQ multiplex PCR; TCRdb's version includes in-frame clones alone and lacks a portion of them. In the table there are 100,000 to 150,000 clones, about 86% of which are singletons. These data belong to a study of blood T cell repertoires in COVID-19. This sequence joins TRBV28 and TRBJ1-2; D perhaps matches TRBD1 (6 bases). This receptor was taken from a woman between 45 and 60 years old with active or convalescent COVID-19. Sequenced material: peripheral blood. CDR3 loop: CASSPGQRIYGYTF. The CDR3 bases are TGTGCCAGCAGTCCCGGACAGAGAATCTATGGCTACACCTTC.